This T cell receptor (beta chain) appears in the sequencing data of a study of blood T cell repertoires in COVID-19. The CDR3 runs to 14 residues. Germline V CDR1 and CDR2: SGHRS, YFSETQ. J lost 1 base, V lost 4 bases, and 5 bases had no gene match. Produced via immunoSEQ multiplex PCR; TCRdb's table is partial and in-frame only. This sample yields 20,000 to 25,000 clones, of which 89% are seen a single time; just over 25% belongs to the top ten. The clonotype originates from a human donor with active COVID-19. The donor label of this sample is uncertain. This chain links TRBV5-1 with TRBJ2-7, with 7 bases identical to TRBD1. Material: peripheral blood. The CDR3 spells CASSHPGQSYEQYF. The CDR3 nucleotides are TGCGCCAGCAGCCATCCGGGACAGTCCTACGAGCAGTACTTC.